This TCR beta chain was found in a study of blood T cell repertoires in COVID-19. At the level of the study: Acute and convalescent COVID-19 samples came from the United States, Italy and Spain. PBMCs, B-cell-depleted T cells, or T cells were the source of the cDNA or gDNA that made up the material.

This clone was counted once. Original processing notes: Amplified reference gene primers provided the basis for estimating nucleated cell counts. Produced via immunoSEQ multiplex PCR; TCRdb's table is partial and in-frame only. Clone size and V and J calls were adopted from that table, with D and trimming inferred from the DNA. The table records some 260,000 clones, 65% to 85% of them present only once. Per germline, CDR1 GTSNPN and CDR2 SVGIG (reference sequence). Trimming took 0 bases from V and 6 from J; bases not matched to a gene: 7. The CDR3 runs to 15 residues. The sequenced sample was peripheral blood. The chain is built from TRBV30 and TRBJ1-5; 8 nucleotides line up with TRBD1. The TCR was taken from a woman between 40 and 55 years old with active or convalescent COVID-19. The CDR3 DNA reads as TGTGCCTGGAGTGTACAGGGGGTAAGGGGTCAGCCCCAGCATTTT. Translation gives CAWSVQGVRGQPQHF.